The 31 T cell receptor beta chains below were found in one sample sequenced in a study of Graves' ophthalmopathy and Graves' hyperthyroidism. The authors amplified TCR beta CDR3 regions, and they did so from RNA transcripts for repertoire sequencing. RT-PCR was first run with HTBI primers, then multiplex PCR in a second round. TCRdb reprocessed the multiplex PCR reads with MiXCR, giving one entry per CDR3 protein. This table has about 1.1 million distinct CDR3 sequences, about 40% appearing once. What was sequenced was peripheral blood or thyroid tissue (not recorded which). The origin of the receptors is an adult man with Graves' hyperthyroidism.

This clonotype has a handful of counts. This clone may be a read error of a much larger clone one base away. This CDR3 reads CSVEGGRGNTEAFF. The CDR3 bases are TGCAGCGTTGAAGGGGGGAGGGGGAACACTGAAGCTTTCTTT. The gene calls are TRBV29-1 and TRBJ1-1; tentative D call: TRBD1 (5 bases). Trimming shortened V by 1 base and J by 1 base, and 10 bases separated the two germline ends. Germline CDR1 SQVTM, CDR2 ANQGSEA. The CDR3 consists of 14 residues.

The chain employs TRBV10-3 and TRBJ1-5; 10 positions agree with TRBD1. The germline CDR1 and CDR2 sequences are ENHRY and SYGVKD. CDR3 length equals 16 residues. The trim removed 5 bases at V and 5 bases at J, leaving 9 bases unmatched. CDR3 DNA sequence: TGTGCCATCAGTACCCCGGGGACAGGGGTGGATCAGCCCCAGCATTTT. It yields the protein CAISTPGTGVDQPQHF.

The V and J genes are TRBV24-1 and TRBJ1-5; 11 nucleotides align to TRBD1. The CDR3 extends over 13 amino acids. After removal of 9 bases from V and 7 bases from J, the junction contained 4 bases not matched to a gene. Per germline, CDR1 KGHDR and CDR2 SFDVKD. CDR3 protein: CATGQGAWQPQHF. In DNA form, the CDR3 reads TGTGCCACCGGACAGGGGGCATGGCAGCCCCAGCATTTT.

The chain is built from TRBV7-9 and TRBJ2-6, with D maybe TRBD2 (6 bases). Germline assignment: CDR1 SEHNR and CDR2 FQNEAQ (reference sequence). Trimming removed 5 bases from V and 10 bases from J, with 12 bases in between. This CDR3 has 13 amino acids. The DNA of the CDR3 is TGTGCCAGCAGCGTAGTTGGGGGGAACGTCCTGACTTTC. It is translated as CASSVVGGNVLTF.

This clonotype has at least ten counts. The chain combines TRBV7-2 with TRBJ1-1; D not resolved. Germline values: CDR1 SGHTA, CDR2 FQGNSA. This CDR3 has 12 amino acids. Trimming removed 5 bases from V and 5 bases from J, with 9 bases in between. DNA for the CDR3: TGTGCCAGCAGCCAATGGACGACTGAAGCTTTCTTT. Amino acid sequence: CASSQWTTEAFF.

This clonotype was detected ten times or more. A read error may produce the germline difference seen at one junction end. V and J are TRBV10-2 and TRBJ2-7; 10 bases line up with TRBD2. This CDR3 has 14 residues. Germline V gene lookup returns CDR1 WSHSY and CDR2 SAAADI. CDR3 coding DNA: TGTGCCAGCAGTGGGCTAGCGGGAGCTTACGAGCAGTACTTC. Protein sequence: CASSGLAGAYEQYF.

This clonotype has a count of ten or more. This chain uses TRBV2 with TRBJ2-2; D perhaps matches TRBD2 (6 bases). With 5 bases removed from V and 1 base from J, the gap between germline ends came to 11 bases. The CDR3 has 15 amino acids. Germline CDR1 and CDR2: SNHLY and FYNNEI. The CDR3 sequence: CASSMRDWNTGELFF. The CDR3 DNA follows: TGTGCCAGCAGTATGAGGGACTGGAACACCGGGGAGCTGTTTTTT.

The rearrangement joins TRBV7-2 to TRBJ1-1; 7 positions agree with TRBD1. Germline lookup yields CDR1 SGHTA and CDR2 FQGNSA. The ends lost 5 bases at V and 0 bases at J; junction bases unmatched: 6. CDR3 length equals 15 residues. CDR3 sequence reads: CASSKEGQLNTEAFF. The CDR3 nucleotides read TGTGCCAGCAGCAAAGAGGGACAGTTGAACACTGAAGCTTTCTTT. Drawing the rest from reference TRBV7-2 and TRBJ1-1, the complete variable domain is GAGVSQSPSNKVTEKGKDVELRCDPISGHTALYWYRQSLGQGLEFLIYFQGNSAPDKSGLPSDRFSAERTGGSVSTLTIQRTQQEDSAVYLCASSKEGQLNTEAFFGQGTRLTVV.

The chain recombines TRBV2 with TRBJ1-1; 11 nucleotides match TRBD1. Trimming took 4 bases from V and 10 from J; bases not matched to a gene: 5. The germline CDR1 and CDR2 sequences are SNHLY and FYNNEI. The CDR3 has 13 residues. CDR3 coding DNA: TGTGCCAGCAGTGTGGGACAGGGGGTGGTAGCTTTCTTT. Its protein is CASSVGQGVVAFF.

The chain joins TRBV10-3 to TRBJ1-3; D gene ambiguous. This CDR3 has 15 residues. The V gene lost 6 bases and the J gene lost 2 bases, with 14 bases spanning the gap. Germline V gene sequence: CDR1 ENHRY, CDR2 SYGVKD. The CDR3 spells CAIRASWRTGNTIYF. The CDR3 coding sequence is TGTGCCATCAGGGCATCTTGGAGGACTGGAAACACCATATATTTT.

This rearrangement joins TRBV25-1 to TRBJ2-7; possible D gene TRBD2, 5 bases. Germline V gene data show CDR1 as MGHDK and CDR2 as SYGVNS. The germline V and J ends were trimmed by 4 bases and 2 bases, with 9 bases remaining between them. The CDR3 loop spans 13 amino acids. In DNA form, the CDR3 reads TGTGCCAGCAGTGCTTTGGGAGCCTACGAGCAGTACTTC. Residues: CASSALGAYEQYF.

On this clonotype: This may come from a read error, since a much larger clone is one base off. The rearrangement uses TRBV4-3 and TRBJ2-5; 9 bases are shared with TRBD2. CDR1 and CDR2 (germline): LGHNA, YSLEER. This CDR3 is 16 amino acids long. Trimming at V came to 4 bases and at J to 1 base, leaving 7 bases not matched to a gene. CDR3 amino acids: CASSPTGAGGQETQYF. DNA of the CDR3: TGCGCCAGCAGCCCGACCGGAGCGGGAGGCCAAGAGACCCAGTACTTC.

This clonotype was counted between two and nine times. The J gene is TRBJ2-2, the V gene TRBV7-2; possibly TRBD2 for D (5 bases). This CDR3 region has 15 residues. V was trimmed by 5 bases and J by 2 bases, leaving 12 bases between them. Germline assignment: CDR1 SGHTA and CDR2 FQGNSA. In DNA, the CDR3 is TGTGCCAGCAGCATTTGGACTCGAAACACCGGGGAGCTGTTTTTT. Translated: CASSIWTRNTGELFF.

This clonotype showed up many times. V gene TRBV12-3 or TRBV12-4 combines with J gene TRBJ1-1; D is ambiguous. The CDR3 covers 13 residues. V was cut by 3 bases and J by 3 bases, with 8 bases left in between. The CDR3 sequence: CASSLVRYTEAFF. The DNA of the CDR3 is TGTGCCAGCAGTTTGGTACGGTACACTGAAGCTTTCTTT.

In its sample, this clonotype was seen many times. The chain joins TRBV7-8 to TRBJ2-5; no clear D. This CDR3 spans 14 amino acids. Deletions cut 7 bases from V and 4 bases from J, with 16 bases between. Germline assignment: CDR1 SGHVS and CDR2 FQNEAQ. CDR3 sequence: CASTLPPSGETQYF. CDR3 nucleotide sequence: TGTGCCAGCACCCTTCCTCCCTCGGGAGAGACCCAGTACTTC.

This clonotype came up many times. The rearrangement joins TRBV29-1 to TRBJ2-2, with a tentative D call TRBD2 (7 bases). Trimming removed 5 bases at V and 6 bases at J, with 10 bases between. Germline V gene lookup returns CDR1 SQVTM and CDR2 ANQGSEA. The CDR3 extends over 12 amino acids. CDR3 residues: CSVPGGAGELFF. In DNA, the CDR3 is TGCAGCGTTCCGGGGGGCGCCGGGGAGCTGTTTTTT.

This clonotype has ten or more counts. This sequence joins TRBV7-8 and TRBJ1-5; D ambiguous. The CDR3 totals 15 residues. Deletions cut 0 bases from V and 6 bases from J, with 12 bases between. Germline CDR1 is SGHVS and CDR2 is FQNEAQ. Here the CDR3 DNA reads TGTGCCAGCAGCTTAGCCGGGTCCGGAGGTCAGCCCCAGCATTTT. Protein product: CASSLAGSGGQPQHF.

This sequence joins TRBV6-2 or TRBV6-3 and TRBJ2-7, with D possibly being TRBD2 (6 bases). Per germline, CDR1 MNHEY and CDR2 SVGEGT. This CDR3 is built from 14 residues. Trimming shortened V by 4 bases and J by 1 base, and 11 bases separated the two germline ends. CDR3 DNA: TGTGCCAGCAGTTGGGGACTGGGTTCCTACGAGCAGTACTTC. Residues: CASSWGLGSYEQYF.

This clonotype was counted only a few times. The chain is built from TRBV6-5 and TRBJ2-2; TRBD2 is a possible D gene (5 bases). V lost 5 bases and J lost 0, with 7 bases in between. CDR1 MNHEY and CDR2 SVGAGI come from the germline V gene. The length of the CDR3 is 14 residues. The CDR3 coding sequence is TGTGCCAGCAGTGACTACCCGAACACCGGGGAGCTGTTTTTT. Protein sequence: CASSDYPNTGELFF.

The chain combines TRBV7-9 with TRBJ2-3, with unresolved D. Trimming removed 3 bases from V and 8 bases from J, with 9 bases in between. This CDR3 spans 12 amino acids. Germline CDR1 SEHNR, CDR2 FQNEAQ (reference sequence). The CDR3 sequence is CASSLGYRTQYF. DNA for the CDR3: TGTGCCAGCAGCTTGGGCTATCGTACGCAGTATTTT.

In its sample, this clonotype was seen many times. V is TRBV29-1 and J is TRBJ1-2; D gene unclear. Germline CDR1 reads SQVTM; CDR2 reads ANQGSEA. With 6 bases removed from V and 4 bases from J, the gap between germline ends came to 12 bases. There are 12 residues in the CDR3. The CDR3 reads CSVVPVTYGYTF. In DNA form, the CDR3 reads TGCAGCGTAGTTCCAGTCACCTATGGCTACACCTTC.

Points on this clonotype: Just one base apart from a much larger clone, this may be a read error. This chain uses TRBV24-1 with TRBJ2-2; the D gene is possibly TRBD2 (7 bases). V lost 3 bases and J 4 bases, leaving 17 bases between the germline ends. The CDR3 runs to 17 residues. Germline V gene sequence: CDR1 KGHDR, CDR2 SFDVKD. This CDR3 reads CATSDTDGGLITGELFF. The CDR3 DNA reads TGTGCCACCAGTGATACCGACGGGGGGCTAATCACCGGGGAGCTGTTTTTT.

This clonotype was counted only a few times. This chain connects TRBV7-9 to TRBJ2-7, with 8 bases lining up with TRBD1. This CDR3 spans 15 amino acids. J gave up 3 bases and V 1 base, and 5 bases lay outside the gene matches. Germline values: CDR1 SEHNR, CDR2 FQNEAQ (reference sequence). CDR3 sequence: CASSLGQGAYYEQYF. Written as DNA, the CDR3 is TGTGCCAGCAGCTTAGGGCAGGGGGCTTACTACGAGCAGTACTTC.

The chain couples TRBV10-2 to TRBJ2-7; 12 bases are a match to TRBD2. With V trimmed by 4 bases and J by 12 bases, 4 bases remained unmatched. CDR1 is WSHSY and CDR2 is SAAADI in the germline V gene. CDR3 size: 12 residues. The CDR3 coding sequence is TGCGCCAGCAGTGCGACTAGCGGGAGTTCGTACTTC. Translating it yields CASSATSGSSYF.

This clonotype was picked up a small number of times. The chain couples TRBV4-1 to TRBJ1-1, with 7 bases that match TRBD1. From germline, CDR1 is MGHRA and CDR2 YSYEKL. The CDR3 is made up of 17 amino acids. The V segment lost 3 bases and the J segment 3 bases; nucleotides outside the gene matches: 13. DNA for the CDR3: TGCGCCAGCAGCCAGACGGGATTACAGACAGGGTACACTGAAGCTTTCTTT. The encoded protein is CASSQTGLQTGYTEAFF.

A few counts support this clonotype. This sequence joins TRBV11-2 and TRBJ1-1, with TRBD1 as a possible D gene (6 bases). The V end was cut by 3 bases, the J end by 1 base, with 21 bases between. The germline V gene has CDR1 SGHAT and CDR2 FQNNGV. The CDR3 has 18 residues. The chain's CDR3 is CASSFNSPRGGWNTEAFF. The CDR3 coding sequence is TGTGCCAGCAGCTTTAACTCGCCCAGGGGAGGCTGGAACACTGAAGCTTTCTTT.

Worth noting for this clonotype: A much larger clonotype is one base distant, so this may be a read error. The chain couples TRBV5-1 to TRBJ2-5, with D hard to call. Trimming left V 3 bases short and J 5 bases short, with 17 bases between. Germline V gives CDR1 SGHRS, CDR2 YFSETQ. CDR3 length: 15 amino acids. CDR3 sequence: CASSSDSGPGETQYF. In DNA, the CDR3 is TGCGCCAGCAGCTCGGATTCCGGGCCCGGCGAGACCCAGTACTTC. Full variable domain (outside the CDR3, taken from reference TRBV5-1 and TRBJ2-5): KAGVTQTPRYLIKTRGQQVTLSCSPISGHRSVSWYQQTPGQGLQFLFEYFSETQRNKGNFPGRFSGRQFSNSRSEMNVSTLELGDSALYLCASSSDSGPGETQYFGPGTRLLVL.

The V call is TRBV28, the J call TRBJ2-7, with TRBD1 as a possible D gene (6 bases). The CDR3 spans 14 residues. Trimming stripped 6 bases from V and 2 bases from J, with 14 bases between. Germline CDR1 is MDHEN and CDR2 is SYDVKM. The CDR3, as DNA: TGTGCCAGCAGACAACAGGGTGGGCCCTACGAGCAGTACTTC. This sequence encodes CASRQQGGPYEQYF.

This clonotype showed up just a few times. The chain links TRBV4-3 to TRBJ2-7; 7 nucleotides align to TRBD2. Germline CDR1 and CDR2: LGHNA and YSLEER. There are 16 residues in the CDR3. V lost 0 bases to trimming and J lost 1 base; unmatched junction nucleotides: 6. DNA for the CDR3: TGCGCCAGCAGCCAAGAGTCGGGGGGTCCTTCCTACGAGCAGTACTTC. Protein sequence: CASSQESGGPSYEQYF.

The rearrangement joins TRBV14 to TRBJ2-7; D might be TRBD1 or TRBD2, each matching 5 bases. This CDR3 comprises 18 residues. CDR1 SGHDN and CDR2 FVKESK come from the germline V gene. V dropped 5 bases and J dropped 0 bases, with 23 bases sitting between them. CDR3 DNA: TGTGCCAGCAGCGGGAACCCATACCGGGACCGAAGCTCCTACGAGCAGTACTTC. Amino acids: CASSGNPYRDRSSYEQYF.

The chain has TRBV20-1 and TRBJ2-7; D perhaps matches TRBD2 (5 bases). Per the germline V gene, CDR1 is DFQATT and CDR2 is SNEGSKA (reference sequence). The CDR3 is 16 residues long. V was shortened by 6 bases and J by 0 bases, with 21 bases between the two germline ends. In DNA, the CDR3 is TGCAGTGCCGAAGGGCGGGTAACGATGAGCTCCTACGAGCAGTACTTC. Encoded protein: CSAEGRVTMSSYEQYF.